This paragraph covers one TCR beta chain sequence. Germline CDR1 KGHSH, CDR2 LQKENI. The CDR3 consists of 15 residues. Unmatched junction bases numbered 5, after V lost 1 base and J lost 3 bases. In the original analysis: Amplification of reference gene primers provided the estimated nucleated cell counts. Some clones are missing from TCRdb's copy, which holds only in-frame ones; the method was immunoSEQ multiplex PCR. That table furnishes V, J and clone size, whereas the DNA furnished D and trimming. The sample carries roughly 87,000 clones, approximately 85% recorded once. This entry is derived from a study of blood T cell repertoires in COVID-19. Study information: The United States, Italy and Spain were the sources of the acute and convalescent COVID-19 samples. PBMCs, B-cell-depleted T cells, or T cells provided the cDNA or gDNA that made up the material.

This sequence originates from a man aged 45-65 years with active COVID-19. Source material: peripheral blood. The genes are TRBV18 and TRBJ2-5; the match to TRBD2 covers 7 bases. CDR3 region: CASSPREGAKETQYF. CDR3 DNA: TGTGCCAGCTCACCACGGGAGGGTGCCAAAGAGACCCAGTACTTC. Complete variable domain (other parts from reference TRBV18 and TRBJ2-5): NAGVMQNPRHLVRRRGQEARLRCSPMKGHSHVYWYRQLPEEGLKFMVYLQKENIIDESGMPKERFSAEFPKEGPSILRIQQVVRGDSAAYFCASSPREGAKETQYFGPGTRLLVL.